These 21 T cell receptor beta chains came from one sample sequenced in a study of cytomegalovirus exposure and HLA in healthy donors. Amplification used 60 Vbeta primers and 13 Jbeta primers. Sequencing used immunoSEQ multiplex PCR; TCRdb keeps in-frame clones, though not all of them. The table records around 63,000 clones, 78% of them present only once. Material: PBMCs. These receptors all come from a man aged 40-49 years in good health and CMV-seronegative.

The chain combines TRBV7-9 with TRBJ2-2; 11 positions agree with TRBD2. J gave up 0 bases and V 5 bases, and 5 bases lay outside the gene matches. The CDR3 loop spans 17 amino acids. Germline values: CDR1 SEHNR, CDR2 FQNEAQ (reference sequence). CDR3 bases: TGTGCCAGCAGCCCCCTGACTAGCGGGGCGAACACCGGGGAGCTGTTTTTT. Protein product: CASSPLTSGANTGELFF.

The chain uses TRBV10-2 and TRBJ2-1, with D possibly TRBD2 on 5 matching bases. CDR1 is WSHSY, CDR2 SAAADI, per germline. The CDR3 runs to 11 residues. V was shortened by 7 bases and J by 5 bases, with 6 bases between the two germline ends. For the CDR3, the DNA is TGCGCCAGCATGCGGGACAATGAGCAGTTCTTC. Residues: CASMRDNEQFF.

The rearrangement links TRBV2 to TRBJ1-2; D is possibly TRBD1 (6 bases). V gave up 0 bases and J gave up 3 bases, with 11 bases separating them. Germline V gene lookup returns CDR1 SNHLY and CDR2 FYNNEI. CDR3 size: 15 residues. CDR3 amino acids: CASSEAAGADYGYTF. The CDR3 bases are TGTGCCAGCAGTGAAGCGGCAGGGGCGGACTATGGCTACACCTTC.

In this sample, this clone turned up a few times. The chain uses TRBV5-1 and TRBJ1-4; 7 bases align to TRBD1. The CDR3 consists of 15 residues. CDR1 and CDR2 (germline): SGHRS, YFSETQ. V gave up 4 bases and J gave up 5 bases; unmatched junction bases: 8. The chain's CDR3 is CASSQETGTNEKLFF. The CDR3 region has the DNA TGCGCCAGCAGCCAAGAGACAGGGACAAATGAAAAACTGTTTTTT.

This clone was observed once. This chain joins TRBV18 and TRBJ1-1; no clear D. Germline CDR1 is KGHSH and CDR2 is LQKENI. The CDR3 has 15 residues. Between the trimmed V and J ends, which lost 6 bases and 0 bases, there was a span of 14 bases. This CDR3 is CASSLGGPLNTEAFF. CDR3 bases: TGTGCCAGCTCCTTGGGTGGGCCCCTGAACACTGAAGCTTTCTTT.

CDR3 sequence reads: CASRPAPGTGDQKLFF. In DNA, the CDR3 is TGCGCCAGCAGACCAGCCCCCGGGACAGGGGACCAAAAACTGTTTTTT. V and J are TRBV5-1 and TRBJ1-4; 10 bases map to TRBD1. V was pared by 5 bases and J by 9 bases, with 13 bases of the junction left unmatched. This CDR3 contains 16 residues. The germline V gene encodes CDR1 SGHRS and CDR2 YFSETQ.

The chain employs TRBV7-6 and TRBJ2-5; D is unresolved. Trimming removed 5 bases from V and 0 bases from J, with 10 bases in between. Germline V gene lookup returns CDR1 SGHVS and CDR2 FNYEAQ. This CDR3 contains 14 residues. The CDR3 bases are TGTGCCAGCAGCCGGGTGGCCTACCAAGAGACCCAGTACTTC. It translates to CASSRVAYQETQYF.

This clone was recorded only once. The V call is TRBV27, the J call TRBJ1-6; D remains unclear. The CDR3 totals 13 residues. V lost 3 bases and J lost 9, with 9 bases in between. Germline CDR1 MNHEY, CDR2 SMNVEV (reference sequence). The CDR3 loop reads CASSFRGGSPLHF. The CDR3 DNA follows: TGTGCCAGCAGTTTCCGGGGAGGTTCACCCCTCCACTTT.

The CDR3 reads CASSPPGGEQFF. The CDR3 DNA follows: TGTGCCAGCAGTCCCCCAGGGGGTGAGCAGTTCTTC. This chain joins TRBV6-5 and TRBJ2-1, with 7 bases matching TRBD1. The CDR3 is 12 amino acids. V gave up 5 bases and J gave up 9 bases; unmatched junction bases: 4. The germline V gene encodes CDR1 MNHEY and CDR2 SVGAGI.

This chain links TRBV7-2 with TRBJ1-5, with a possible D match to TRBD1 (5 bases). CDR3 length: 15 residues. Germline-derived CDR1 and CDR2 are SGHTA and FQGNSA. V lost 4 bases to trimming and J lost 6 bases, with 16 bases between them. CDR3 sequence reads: CASSYGGGTSQPQHF. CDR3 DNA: TGTGCCAGCAGCTACGGGGGAGGGACTAGTCAGCCCCAGCATTTT.

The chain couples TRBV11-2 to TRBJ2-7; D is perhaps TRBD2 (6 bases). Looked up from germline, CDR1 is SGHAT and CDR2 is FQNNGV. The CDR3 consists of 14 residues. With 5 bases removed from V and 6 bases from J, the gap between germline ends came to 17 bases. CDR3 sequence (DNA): TGTGCCAGCAGCCCCCGTCTAGCGTCTAGCGAGCAGTACTTC. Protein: CASSPRLASSEQYF. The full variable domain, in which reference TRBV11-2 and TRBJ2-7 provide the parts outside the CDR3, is EAGVAQSPRYKIIEKRQSVAFWCNPISGHATLYWYQQILGQGPKLLIQFQNNGVVDDSQLPKDRFSAERLKGVDSTLKIQPAKLEDSAVYLCASSPRLASSEQYFGPGTRLTVT.

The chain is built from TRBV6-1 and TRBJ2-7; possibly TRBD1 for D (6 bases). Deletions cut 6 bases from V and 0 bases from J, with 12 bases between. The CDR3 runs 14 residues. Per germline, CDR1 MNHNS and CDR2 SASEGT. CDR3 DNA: TGTGCCAGCAGGCCCGGGACAAGCTCCTACGAGCAGTACTTC. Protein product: CASRPGTSSYEQYF.

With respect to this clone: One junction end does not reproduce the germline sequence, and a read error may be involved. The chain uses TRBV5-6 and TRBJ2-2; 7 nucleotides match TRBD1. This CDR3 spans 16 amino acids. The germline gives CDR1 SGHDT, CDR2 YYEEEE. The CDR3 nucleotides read TGTGCCAGCAGTTTGGGACAGACAAAGAACACCGGGGAGCTGTTTTTT. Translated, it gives CASSLGQTKNTGELFF.

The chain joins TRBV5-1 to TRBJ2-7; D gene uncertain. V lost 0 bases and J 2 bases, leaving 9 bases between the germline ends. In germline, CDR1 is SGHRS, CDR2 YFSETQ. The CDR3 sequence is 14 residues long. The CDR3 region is CASSLGAATYEQYF. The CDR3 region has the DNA TGCGCCAGCAGCTTGGGGGCCGCGACCTACGAGCAGTACTTC.

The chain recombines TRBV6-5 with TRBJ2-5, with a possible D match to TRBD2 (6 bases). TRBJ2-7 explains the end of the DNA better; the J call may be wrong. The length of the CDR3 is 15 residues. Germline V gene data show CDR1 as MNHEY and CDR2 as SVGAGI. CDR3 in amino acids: CASSYRGESSYEQYF. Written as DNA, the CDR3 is TGTGCCAGCAGTTACCGCGGGGAGAGCTCCTACGAGCAGTACTTC.

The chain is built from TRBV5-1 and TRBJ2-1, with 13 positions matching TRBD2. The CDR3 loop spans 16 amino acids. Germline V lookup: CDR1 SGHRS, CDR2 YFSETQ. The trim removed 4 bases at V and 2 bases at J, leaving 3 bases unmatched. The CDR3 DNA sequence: TGCGCCAGCAGCGTGGGACTAGCGGGGACCTACAATGAGCAGTTCTTC. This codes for CASSVGLAGTYNEQFF.

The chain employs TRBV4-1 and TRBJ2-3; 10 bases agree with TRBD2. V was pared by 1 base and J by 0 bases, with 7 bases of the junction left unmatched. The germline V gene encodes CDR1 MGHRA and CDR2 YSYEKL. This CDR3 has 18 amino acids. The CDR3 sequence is CASSQGLAGVISTDTQYF. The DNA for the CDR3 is TGCGCCAGCAGCCAAGGTCTAGCGGGAGTGATTAGCACAGATACGCAGTATTTT.

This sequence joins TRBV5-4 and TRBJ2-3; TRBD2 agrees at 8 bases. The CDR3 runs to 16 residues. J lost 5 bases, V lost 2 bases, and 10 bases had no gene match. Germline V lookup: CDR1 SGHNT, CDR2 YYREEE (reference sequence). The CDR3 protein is CASSLNSGTVGDTQYF. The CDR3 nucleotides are TGTGCCAGCAGCTTAAATAGCGGGACTGTGGGAGATACGCAGTATTTT.

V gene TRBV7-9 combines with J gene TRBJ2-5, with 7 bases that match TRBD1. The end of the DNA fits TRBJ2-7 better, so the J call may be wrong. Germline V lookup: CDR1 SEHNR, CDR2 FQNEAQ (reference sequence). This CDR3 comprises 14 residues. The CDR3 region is CASSDGTANYEQYF. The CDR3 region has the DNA TGTGCCAGCAGCGATGGGACAGCGAACTACGAGCAGTACTTC.

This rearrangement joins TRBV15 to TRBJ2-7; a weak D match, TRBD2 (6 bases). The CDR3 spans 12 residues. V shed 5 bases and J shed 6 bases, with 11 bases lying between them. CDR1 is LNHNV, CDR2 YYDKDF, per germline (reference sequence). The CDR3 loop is CATSGGTLEQYF. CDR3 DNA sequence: TGTGCCACCAGCGGGGGGACTCTCGAGCAGTACTTC.

The CDR3 bases are TGTGCCAGCAGCTTAAACGGCCAGGGAAATTCCGTGGGGGGCAATGAGCAGTTCTTC. Translated, it gives CASSLNGQGNSVGGNEQFF. J is TRBJ2-1 and V is TRBV11-2; possible D gene TRBD2, 6 bases. The germline CDR1 and CDR2 sequences are SGHAT and FQNNGV. V was trimmed by 2 bases and J by 6 bases, leaving 26 bases between them. The CDR3 consists of 19 residues.